This entry describes one T cell receptor beta chain. It was with unique molecular identifiers that the TCRbeta library was prepared. MiXCR, applied by TCRdb to the PCR reads, yields one record per CDR3 protein. The sample contains about 500,000 distinct CDR3 sequences, 10% to 12% of which appear only once. CDR3 length: 15 residues. V shed 5 bases and J shed 4 bases, with 16 bases lying between them. Per the germline V gene, CDR1 is SGHAT and CDR2 is FQNNGV. These data come from a study of T-cell reconstitution after alpha-beta-depleted transplantation in children. Sequenced here: PBMCs, mostly from graft donor cells, sampled 180 days after TCRalphabeta/CD19-depleted stem cell transplant. V and J are TRBV11-2 and TRBJ2-3; the D gene is possibly TRBD2 (6 bases). The receptor's source is a female patient aged 2-15 years who had a stem cell transplant for aplastic anemia, so the T cells may come from the graft donor. CDR3 nucleotide sequence: TGTGCCAGCAGCCCGGCACTAGCTGTGGCAGATACGCAGTATTTT. Encoded protein: CASSPALAVADTQYF.